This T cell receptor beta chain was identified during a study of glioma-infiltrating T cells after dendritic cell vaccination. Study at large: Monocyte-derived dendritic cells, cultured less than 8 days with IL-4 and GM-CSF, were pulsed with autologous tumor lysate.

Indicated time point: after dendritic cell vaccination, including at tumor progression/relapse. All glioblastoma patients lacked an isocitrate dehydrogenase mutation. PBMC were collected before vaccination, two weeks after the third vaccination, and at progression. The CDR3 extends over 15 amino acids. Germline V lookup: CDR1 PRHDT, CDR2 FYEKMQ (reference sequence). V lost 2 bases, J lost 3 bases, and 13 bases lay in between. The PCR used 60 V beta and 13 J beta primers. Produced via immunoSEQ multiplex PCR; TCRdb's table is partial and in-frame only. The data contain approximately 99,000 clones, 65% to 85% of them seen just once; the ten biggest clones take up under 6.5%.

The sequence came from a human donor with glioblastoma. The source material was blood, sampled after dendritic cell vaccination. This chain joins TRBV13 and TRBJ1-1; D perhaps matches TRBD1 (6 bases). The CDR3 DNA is TGTGCCAGCAGCTTACTTGGGGGCGCCGACACTGAAGCTTTCTTT. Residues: CASSLLGGADTEAFF.